The 17 T cell receptor beta chains below come from one sample, sequenced in a study of blood T cell repertoires in COVID-19. Assay: immunoSEQ multiplex PCR; the TCRdb copy retains only in-frame clones and omits some. The repertoire consists of 200,000 to 300,000 clones, with about 86% occurring once and the leading ten covering approximately 2%. Source material: peripheral blood. The origin of the receptors is a man aged 30 to 45 with active or convalescent COVID-19.

Concerning this clone itself: Other DNA sequences within the sample encode an identical CDR3. The gene calls are TRBV18 and TRBJ1-5, with a tentative D call TRBD1 (6 bases). This CDR3 is 14 amino acids long. Trimming shortened V by 3 bases and J by 1 base, and 7 bases separated the two germline ends. The V gene's germline CDR1 is KGHSH and CDR2 LQKENI. In nucleotides, the CDR3 is TGTGCCAGCTCACCCGACAGGAGCAATCAGCCCCAGCATTTT. Amino acid sequence: CASSPDRSNQPQHF.

The chain couples TRBV10-3 to TRBJ2-7, with 9 bases lining up with TRBD1. The germline V gene encodes CDR1 ENHRY and CDR2 SYGVKD. Unmatched junction bases numbered 10, after V lost 8 bases and J lost 5 bases. The CDR3 covers 14 residues. The DNA for the CDR3 is TGTGCCATCGGGGGGGGACAGGGTCAGGACGAGCAGTACTTC. Translated: CAIGGGQGQDEQYF.

The chain has TRBV19 and TRBJ1-1; D remains ambiguous. This CDR3 is 11 amino acids long. The ends were cut back, 8 bases at V and 5 bases at J, with 9 bases in the middle. Germline-derived CDR1 and CDR2 are LNHDA and SQIVND (reference sequence). The CDR3 bases are TGTGCCAGTTATTCCGGGACTGAAGCTTTCTTT. It yields the protein CASYSGTEAFF.

V usage is TRBV7-9 and J usage is TRBJ1-2; 7 bases match TRBD1. This CDR3 is built from 13 residues. From germline, CDR1 is SEHNR and CDR2 FQNEAQ (reference sequence). Germline trimming cut 3 bases from V and 8 bases from J; bases unmatched to any gene: 6. Here the CDR3 DNA reads TGTGCCAGCAGCTTTGAAGGGGACAGCGGCTACACCTTC. As protein: CASSFEGDSGYTF.

The chain has TRBV5-6 and TRBJ1-4; 8 bases map to TRBD1. CDR3 length equals 15 residues. The germline V gene has CDR1 SGHDT and CDR2 YYEEEE. Trimming at V came to 2 bases and at J to 0 bases, leaving 0 bases not matched to a gene. This CDR3 is CASSLQGATNEKLFF. CDR3 coding DNA: TGTGCCAGCAGCTTACAGGGGGCAACTAATGAAAAACTGTTTTTT. The full variable domain, in which reference TRBV5-6 and TRBJ1-4 provide the parts outside the CDR3, is DAGVTQSPTHLIKTRGQQVTLRCSPKSGHDTVSWYQQALGQGPQFIFQYYEEEERQRGNFPDRFSGHQFPNYSSELNVNALLLGDSALYLCASSLQGATNEKLFFGSGTQLSVL.

This chain uses TRBV6-5 with TRBJ1-2; D gene ambiguous. The V gene's germline CDR1 is MNHEY and CDR2 SVGAGI. V lost 8 bases and J 0 bases, leaving 4 bases between the germline ends. This CDR3 is 11 amino acids long. In nucleotides, the CDR3 is TGTGCCAGCGGGCCTAACTATGGCTACACCTTC. This codes for CASGPNYGYTF.

The chain is built from TRBV7-2 and TRBJ2-5, with 11 bases that match TRBD2. The CDR3 is made up of 15 amino acids. Trimming cost V 6 bases and J 4 bases; bases outside gene matches: 7. The germline gives CDR1 SGHTA, CDR2 FQGNSA. The CDR3 spells CASSRSGGARETQYF. The CDR3 nucleotides are TGTGCCAGCAGTCGTAGCGGGGGGGCCCGAGAGACCCAGTACTTC.

This clone was detected once. The rearrangement uses TRBV6-4 and TRBJ1-1; no clear D. This CDR3 has 9 amino acids. V was pared by 7 bases and J by 7 bases, with 4 bases between. From germline, CDR1 is MRHNA and CDR2 SNTAGT. The CDR3 loop is CASTGEAFF. The CDR3 DNA sequence: TGTGCCAGCACCGGTGAAGCTTTCTTT.

V gene TRBV6-2 or TRBV6-3 combines with J gene TRBJ2-3; D uncertain. CDR1 and CDR2 from the germline V gene are MNHEY and SVGEGT. The CDR3 length is 14 residues. Trimming pared 5 bases from V and 4 bases from J, leaving 13 bases between. The DNA of the CDR3 is TGTGCCAGCAGTACCCTCGGAGAGGCAGATACGCAGTATTTT. Amino acid sequence: CASSTLGEADTQYF.

The rearrangement links TRBV13 to TRBJ2-7; 8 nucleotides line up with TRBD1. V lost 7 bases to trimming and J lost 0 bases; unmatched junction nucleotides: 2. This CDR3 spans 13 amino acids. Germline V gives CDR1 PRHDT, CDR2 FYEKMQ (reference sequence). The CDR3 DNA reads as TGTGCCAGCAAAGGACAGGGCTCCTACGAGCAGTACTTC. It translates to CASKGQGSYEQYF.

This chain connects TRBV7-2 to TRBJ1-1; D is unclear. Germline V gene lookup returns CDR1 SGHTA and CDR2 FQGNSA. The CDR3 consists of 15 residues. V was clipped by 2 bases and J by 4 bases, with 14 bases between them. The CDR3, as DNA: TGTGCCAGCAGCTTACAGGCAGGCAGGCCCACTGAAGCTTTCTTT. Translated, it gives CASSLQAGRPTEAFF.

CDR3 sequence (DNA): TGCGCCAGCAGCTTGGGACATGTAAGCTCCTACGAGCAGTACTTC. This sequence encodes CASSLGHVSSYEQYF. The chain couples TRBV5-1 to TRBJ2-7; no definite D call. V was pared by 0 bases and J by 0 bases, with 10 bases between. Looked up from germline, CDR1 is SGHRS and CDR2 is YFSETQ. This CDR3 comprises 15 residues. The variable domain in full, with the rest retrieved from reference TRBV5-1 and TRBJ2-7, is KAGVTQTPRYLIKTRGQQVTLSCSPISGHRSVSWYQQTPGQGLQFLFEYFSETQRNKGNFPGRFSGRQFSNSRSEMNVSTLELGDSALYLCASSLGHVSSYEQYFGPGTRLTVT.

The rearrangement links TRBV18 to TRBJ1-2; no clear D gene. Germline loops: CDR1 KGHSH, CDR2 LQKENI. The CDR3 length is 16 residues. Trimming took 2 bases from V and 3 from J, leaving 16 bases between them. The CDR3 loop reads CASSPMGSTADYGYTF. CDR3 DNA sequence: TGTGCCAGCTCACCAATGGGTTCAACCGCGGACTATGGCTACACCTTC.

The rearrangement uses TRBV7-9 and TRBJ1-2; TRBD1 matches 7 bases. The CDR3 runs 15 residues. Losses at the gene ends were 1 base for V and 1 base for J; bases not matched to a gene: 3. Germline CDR1 is SEHNR and CDR2 is FQNEAQ (reference sequence). The DNA for the CDR3 is TGTGCCAGCAGCTTAGGAGGACAGGTTAACTATGGCTACACCTTC. This gives the protein CASSLGGQVNYGYTF. The variable domain in full, with the rest retrieved from reference TRBV7-9 and TRBJ1-2, is DTGVSQNPRHKITKRGQNVTFRCDPISEHNRLYWYRQTLGQGPEFLTYFQNEAQLEKSRLLSDRFSAERPKGSFSTLEIQRTEQGDSAMYLCASSLGGQVNYGYTFGSGTRLTVV.

This clone was seen a single time. V gene TRBV18 combines with J gene TRBJ2-7; 10 bases agree with TRBD2. Looked up from germline, CDR1 is KGHSH and CDR2 is LQKENI. J gave up 5 bases and V 6 bases, and 10 bases lay outside the gene matches. CDR3 length equals 15 residues. CDR3 amino acids: CASSPGAGGRDEQYF. The DNA for the CDR3 is TGTGCCAGCTCTCCAGGAGCGGGGGGGCGCGACGAGCAGTACTTC.

J is TRBJ1-2 and V is TRBV12-3 or TRBV12-4; no reliable D call. This CDR3 has 11 residues. The V end was cut by 5 bases, the J end by 8 bases, with 9 bases between. Here the CDR3 reads CASSAGVGYTF. DNA for the CDR3: TGTGCCAGCAGTGCCGGGGTGGGCTACACCTTC.

The V gene is TRBV7-2, the J gene TRBJ2-1, with D tentatively TRBD2 (7 bases). The CDR3 runs 18 residues. CDR1 is SGHTA, CDR2 FQGNSA, per germline. V shed 5 bases and J shed 7 bases, with 27 bases lying between them. The CDR3 DNA follows: TGTGCCAGCAGCCCCCGCGGGGGCCGTATTACCGGTCGGAATGAGCAGTTCTTC. It codes for CASSPRGGRITGRNEQFF.